Below are 3 T cell receptor beta chains sequenced from a single sample in a study of T-cell memory formation after mild COVID-19. MiXCR, run by TCRdb on the 5' RACE reads, gives a single entry per CDR3 protein. The table records under 400,000 distinct CDR3 sequences, 25% to 30% of them present only once. Sequenced: PBMCs or a T cell subset sorted from them (not recorded which). The receptors originated from an adult woman who had mild COVID-19 (a few samples of this study predate the infection). Cell type and time point are not known.

This clonotype appeared a few times. The rearrangement joins TRBV6-5 to TRBJ2-7; TRBD2 agrees at 7 bases. After removal of 5 bases from V and 2 bases from J, the junction contained 3 bases not matched to a gene. CDR1 and CDR2 from the germline V gene are MNHEY and SVGAGI. This CDR3 comprises 13 residues. CDR3 sequence (DNA): TGTGCCAGCAGTCGGACTAGGGCCTACGAGCAGTACTTC. It translates to CASSRTRAYEQYF.

This clonotype appeared a few times. V gene TRBV28 combines with J gene TRBJ2-7; D is undetermined. The CDR3 extends over 13 amino acids. Germline loops: CDR1 MDHEN, CDR2 SYDVKM. V lost 7 bases and J 4 bases, leaving 14 bases between the germline ends. As DNA, the CDR3 is TGTGCCAGCAACCCGATGGGCTCTTACGAGCAGTACTTC. Protein sequence: CASNPMGSYEQYF.

This clonotype was counted only a few times. The chain is built from TRBV28 and TRBJ2-3, with D possibly being TRBD2 (6 bases). Germline CDR1 and CDR2: MDHEN and SYDVKM. This CDR3 is built from 14 residues. The V end lost 3 bases, the J end lost 2 bases, and 9 bases lay between the germline ends. In nucleotides, the CDR3 is TGTGCCAGCAGTTTTGGGGGGATCACAGATACGCAGTATTTT. The encoded protein is CASSFGGITDTQYF.